This T cell receptor beta chain came from a study of shared clonotypes between healthy human individuals. CD4+ cells underwent separation, giving CD45RA+ naive and CD45RA-negative memory subsets. This CDR3 spans 14 amino acids. Germline values: CDR1 SGHRS, CDR2 YFSETQ. Trimming cost V 1 base and J 2 bases; bases outside gene matches: 0. Of note for this clone: This sample includes further DNA sequences coding for the same CDR3.

Produced via immunoSEQ multiplex PCR; TCRdb's table is partial and in-frame only. Among 2.3 million or so clones listed, 90% to 95% were seen once. The source material was naive CD4+ T cells from PBMCs. Subset in this sample: CD45RA+ positively selected. The rearrangement links TRBV5-1 to TRBJ1-3; 7 nucleotides agree with TRBD1. This clonotype was sampled from a man younger than 35 in good health. Some clones in this sample may be carry-over from other donors' samples. The CDR3 sequence is CASSLQGAGNTIYF. CDR3 coding DNA: TGCGCCAGCAGCTTGCAGGGGGCTGGAAACACCATATATTTT. Looking up the rest from reference TRBV5-1 and TRBJ1-3 gives the full variable domain: KAGVTQTPRYLIKTRGQQVTLSCSPISGHRSVSWYQQTPGQGLQFLFEYFSETQRNKGNFPGRFSGRQFSNSRSEMNVSTLELGDSALYLCASSLQGAGNTIYFGEGSWLTVV.